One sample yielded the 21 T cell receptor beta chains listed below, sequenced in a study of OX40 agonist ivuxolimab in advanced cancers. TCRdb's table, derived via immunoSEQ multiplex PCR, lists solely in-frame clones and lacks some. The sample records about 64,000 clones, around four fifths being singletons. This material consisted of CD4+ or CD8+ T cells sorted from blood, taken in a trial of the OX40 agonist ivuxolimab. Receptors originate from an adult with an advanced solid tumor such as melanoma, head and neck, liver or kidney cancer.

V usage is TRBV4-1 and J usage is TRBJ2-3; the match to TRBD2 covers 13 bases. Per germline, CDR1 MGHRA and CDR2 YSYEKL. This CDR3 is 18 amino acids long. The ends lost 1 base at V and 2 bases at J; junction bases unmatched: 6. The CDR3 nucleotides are TGCGCCAGCAGCCAAGGGTTGACTAGCGGGAGGTTCACAGATACGCAGTATTTT. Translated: CASSQGLTSGRFTDTQYF.

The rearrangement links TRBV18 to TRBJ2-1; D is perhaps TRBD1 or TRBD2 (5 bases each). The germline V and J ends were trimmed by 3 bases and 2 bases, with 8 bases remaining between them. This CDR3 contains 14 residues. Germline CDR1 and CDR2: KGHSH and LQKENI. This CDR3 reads CASSPLGAYNEQFF. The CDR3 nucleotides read TGTGCCAGCTCACCCCTGGGGGCCTACAATGAGCAGTTCTTC.

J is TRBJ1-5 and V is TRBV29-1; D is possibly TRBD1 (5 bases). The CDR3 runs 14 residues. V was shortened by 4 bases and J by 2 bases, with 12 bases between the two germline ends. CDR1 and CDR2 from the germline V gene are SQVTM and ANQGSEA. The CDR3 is CSVGGGGGNQPQHF. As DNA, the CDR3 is TGCAGCGTTGGTGGGGGAGGGGGCAATCAGCCCCAGCATTTT.

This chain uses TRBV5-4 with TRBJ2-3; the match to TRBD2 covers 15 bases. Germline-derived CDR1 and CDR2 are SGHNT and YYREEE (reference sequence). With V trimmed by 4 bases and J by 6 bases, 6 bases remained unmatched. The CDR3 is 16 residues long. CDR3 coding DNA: TGTGCCAGCAGCGCCGGACTAGCGGGAGGGTCGGATACGCAGTATTTT. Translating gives CASSAGLAGGSDTQYF.

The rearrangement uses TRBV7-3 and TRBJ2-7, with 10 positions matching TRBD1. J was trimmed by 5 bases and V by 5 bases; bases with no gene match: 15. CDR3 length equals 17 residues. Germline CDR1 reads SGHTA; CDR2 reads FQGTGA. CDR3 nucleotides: TGTGCCAGCAGCCTCCTGCCGGGGGGGACAGGGGTCCACGAGCAGTACTTC. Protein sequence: CASSLLPGGTGVHEQYF.

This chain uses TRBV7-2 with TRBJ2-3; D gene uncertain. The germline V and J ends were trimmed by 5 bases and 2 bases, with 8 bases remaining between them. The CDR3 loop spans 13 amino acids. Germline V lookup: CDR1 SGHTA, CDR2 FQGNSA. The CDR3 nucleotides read TGTGCCAGCAGCCTCACTATCACAGATACGCAGTATTTT. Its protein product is CASSLTITDTQYF.

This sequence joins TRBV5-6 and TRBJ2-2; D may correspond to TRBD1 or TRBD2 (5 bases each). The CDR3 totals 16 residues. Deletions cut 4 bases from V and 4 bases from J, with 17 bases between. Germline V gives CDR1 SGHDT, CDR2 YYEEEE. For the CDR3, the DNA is TGTGCCAGCAGCCCGCCGGGGTGGCAGGGCACCGGGGAGCTGTTTTTT. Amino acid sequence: CASSPPGWQGTGELFF.

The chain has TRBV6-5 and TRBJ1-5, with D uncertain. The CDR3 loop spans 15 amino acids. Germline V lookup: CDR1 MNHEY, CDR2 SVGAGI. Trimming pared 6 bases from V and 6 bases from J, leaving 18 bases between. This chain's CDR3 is CASSPRWDRTQPQHF. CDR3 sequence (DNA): TGTGCCAGCAGCCCCCGTTGGGATCGAACTCAGCCCCAGCATTTT.

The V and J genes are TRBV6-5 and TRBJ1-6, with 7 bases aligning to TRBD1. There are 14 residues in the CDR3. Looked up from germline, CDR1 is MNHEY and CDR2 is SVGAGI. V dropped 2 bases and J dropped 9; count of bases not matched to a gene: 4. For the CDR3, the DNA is TGTGCCAGCAGTTACCGCCAGGGGGGTTCACCCCTCCACTTT. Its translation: CASSYRQGGSPLHF.

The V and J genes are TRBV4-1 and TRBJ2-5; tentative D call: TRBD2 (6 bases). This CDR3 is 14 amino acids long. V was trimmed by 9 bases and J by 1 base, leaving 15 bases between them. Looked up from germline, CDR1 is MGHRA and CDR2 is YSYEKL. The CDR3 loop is CASGLHYSQETQYF. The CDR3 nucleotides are TGCGCCAGTGGACTACATTATTCCCAAGAGACCCAGTACTTC.

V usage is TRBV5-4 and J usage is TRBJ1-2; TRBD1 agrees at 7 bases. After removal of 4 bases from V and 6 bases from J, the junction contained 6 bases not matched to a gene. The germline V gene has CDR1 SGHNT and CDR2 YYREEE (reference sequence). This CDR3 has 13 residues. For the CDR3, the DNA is TGTGCCAGCAGCCGACAGGGTGGCGATGGCTACACCTTC. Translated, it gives CASSRQGGDGYTF.

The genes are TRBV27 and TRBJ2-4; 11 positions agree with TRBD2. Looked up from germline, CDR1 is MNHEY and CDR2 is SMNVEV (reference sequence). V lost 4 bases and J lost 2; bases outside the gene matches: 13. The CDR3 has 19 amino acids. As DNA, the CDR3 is TGTGCCAGCAGTTCCGGTTTAGCGGGAGGGCCCTCTACCAAAAACATTCAGTACTTC. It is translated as CASSSGLAGGPSTKNIQYF.

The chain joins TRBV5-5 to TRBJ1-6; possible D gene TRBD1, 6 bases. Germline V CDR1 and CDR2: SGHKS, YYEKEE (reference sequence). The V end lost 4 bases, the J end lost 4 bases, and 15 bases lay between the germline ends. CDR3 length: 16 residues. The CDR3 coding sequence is TGTGCCAGCAGCCCTAATGGACAGATTTATAATTCACCCCTCCACTTT. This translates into CASSPNGQIYNSPLHF.

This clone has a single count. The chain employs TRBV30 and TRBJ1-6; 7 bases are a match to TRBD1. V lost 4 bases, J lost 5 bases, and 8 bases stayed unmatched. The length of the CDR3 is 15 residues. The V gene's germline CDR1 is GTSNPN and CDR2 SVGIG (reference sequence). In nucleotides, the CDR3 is TGTGCCTGGAAGATCCGGGACAGAAATAATTCACCCCTCCACTTT. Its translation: CAWKIRDRNNSPLHF.

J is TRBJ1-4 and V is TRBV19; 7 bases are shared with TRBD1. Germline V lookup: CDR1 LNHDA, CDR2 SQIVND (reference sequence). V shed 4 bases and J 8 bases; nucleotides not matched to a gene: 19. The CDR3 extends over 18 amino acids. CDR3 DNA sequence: TGTGCCAGTAGTAGCCGCGTCCCAGGCCGACAGGGAGGGGAAAAACTGTTTTTT. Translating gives CASSSRVPGRQGGEKLFF.

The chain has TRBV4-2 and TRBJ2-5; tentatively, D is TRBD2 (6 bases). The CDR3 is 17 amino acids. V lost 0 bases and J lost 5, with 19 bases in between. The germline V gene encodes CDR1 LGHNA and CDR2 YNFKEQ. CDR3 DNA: TGTGCCAGCAGCCAAGATTGGGCCTCTAGCGTTGAGGAGACCCAGTACTTC. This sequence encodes CASSQDWASSVEETQYF.

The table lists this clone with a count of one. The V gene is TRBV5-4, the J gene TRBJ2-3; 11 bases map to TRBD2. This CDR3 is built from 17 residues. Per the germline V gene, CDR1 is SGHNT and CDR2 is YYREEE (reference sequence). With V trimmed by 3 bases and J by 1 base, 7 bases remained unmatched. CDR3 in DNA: TGTGCCAGCAGCTCCGCCGGGACTAGCGGACGCACAGATACGCAGTATTTT. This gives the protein CASSSAGTSGRTDTQYF.

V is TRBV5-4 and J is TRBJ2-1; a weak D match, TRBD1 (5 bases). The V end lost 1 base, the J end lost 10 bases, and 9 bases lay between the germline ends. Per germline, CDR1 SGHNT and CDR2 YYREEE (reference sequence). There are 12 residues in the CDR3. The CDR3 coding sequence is TGTGCCAGCAGCTTGCAGGGTCCAGAGCAGTTCTTC. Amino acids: CASSLQGPEQFF.

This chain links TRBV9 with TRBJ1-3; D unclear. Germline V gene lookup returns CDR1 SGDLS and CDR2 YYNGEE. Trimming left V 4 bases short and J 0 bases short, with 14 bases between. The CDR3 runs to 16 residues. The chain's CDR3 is CASSPTEYYSGNTIYF. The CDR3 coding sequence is TGTGCCAGCAGCCCCACAGAATATTACTCTGGAAACACCATATATTTT.

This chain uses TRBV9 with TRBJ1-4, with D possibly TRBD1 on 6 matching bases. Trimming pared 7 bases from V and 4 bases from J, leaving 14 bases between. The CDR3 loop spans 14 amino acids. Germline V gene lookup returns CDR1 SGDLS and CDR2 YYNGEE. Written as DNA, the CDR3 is TGTGCCAGCGGACGTGGACAGCATAATGAAAAACTGTTTTTT. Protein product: CASGRGQHNEKLFF.

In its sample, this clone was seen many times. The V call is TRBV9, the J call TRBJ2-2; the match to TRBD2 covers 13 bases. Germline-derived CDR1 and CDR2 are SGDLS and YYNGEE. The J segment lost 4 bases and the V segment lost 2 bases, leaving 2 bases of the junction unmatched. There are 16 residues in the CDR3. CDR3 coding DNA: TGTGCCAGCAGCGTCCGGACTAGCGGGAGCACCGGGGAGCTGTTTTTT. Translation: CASSVRTSGSTGELFF.